These 18 T cell receptor beta chains share one sample of origin, sequenced in a study of blood T cell repertoires in COVID-19. Only in-frame clones appear in the TCRdb table, and some are missing; sequencing was by immunoSEQ multiplex PCR. The sample comprises 200,000 to 250,000 clones, about 86% of which are singletons, and 14% to 15% rests with the top ten. Sequenced sample: PBMCs or T cells enriched from blood (not recorded which). These receptors were obtained from a woman aged 50 to 60 with acute COVID-19.

This chain uses TRBV3-1 (or the pseudogene TRBV3-2) with TRBJ2-5; 7 bases match TRBD2. The CDR3 covers 14 residues. With V trimmed by 2 bases and J by 5 bases, 5 bases remained unmatched. Germline V lookup: CDR1 LGHDT, CDR2 YNNKEL (reference sequence). CDR3 in amino acids: CASSQPGLSETQYF. CDR3 nucleotides: TGTGCCAGCAGCCAACCGGGACTATCTGAGACCCAGTACTTC.

The gene calls are TRBV10-3 and TRBJ1-5, with 7 bases fitting TRBD1. This CDR3 region has 15 residues. Per germline, CDR1 ENHRY and CDR2 SYGVKD. V shed 6 bases, J shed 0 bases, and the junction held 5 bases outside the gene matches. CDR3 nucleotide sequence: TGTGCCATCAGCCCGACAGGGTATAGCAATCAGCCCCAGCATTTT. This gives the protein CAISPTGYSNQPQHF.

This rearrangement joins TRBV18 to TRBJ1-4; D perhaps matches TRBD1 (5 bases). Germline CDR1 KGHSH, CDR2 LQKENI. The CDR3 has 15 residues. V gave up 1 base and J gave up 10 bases, with 16 bases separating them. As DNA, the CDR3 is TGTGCCAGCTCACCACGTCACCAGGGCTCAGGAAAACTGTTTTTT. Protein product: CASSPRHQGSGKLFF.

V gene TRBV7-2 combines with J gene TRBJ2-1; no definite D call. The germline gives CDR1 SGHTA, CDR2 FQGNSA. This CDR3 comprises 13 residues. Between the trimmed V and J ends, which lost 5 bases and 8 bases, there was a span of 13 bases. The CDR3, as DNA: TGTGCCAGCAGCGCTCGTAGGAGCGATGAGCAGTTCTTC. Amino acids: CASSARRSDEQFF.

Remarks on this clone: Other nucleotide sequences in the sample specify the same CDR3. The chain combines TRBV9 with TRBJ1-2, with a possible D match to TRBD1 (5 bases). With 2 bases removed from V and 5 bases from J, the gap between germline ends came to 10 bases. Germline loops: CDR1 SGDLS, CDR2 YYNGEE. The CDR3 has 13 residues. CDR3 in amino acids: CASSVAGGYGYTF. The CDR3 coding sequence is TGTGCCAGCAGCGTGGCGGGGGGGTATGGCTACACCTTC.

The rearrangement uses TRBV28 and TRBJ1-4, with 9 bases that match TRBD1. From germline, CDR1 is MDHEN and CDR2 SYDVKM. V was pared by 5 bases and J by 7 bases, with 8 bases of the junction left unmatched. This CDR3 is 15 amino acids long. The CDR3 loop is CASSRTGTGFEKLFF. For the CDR3, the DNA is TGTGCCAGCAGTCGTACCGGGACAGGGTTTGAAAAACTGTTTTTT.

This chain connects TRBV27 to TRBJ2-5; 8 bases fit TRBD1. Per the germline V gene, CDR1 is MNHEY and CDR2 is SMNVEV (reference sequence). V gave up 3 bases and J gave up 4 bases; unmatched junction bases: 10. The CDR3 runs 16 residues. The CDR3 is CASSFGTGDSRETQYF. The CDR3 DNA sequence: TGTGCCAGCAGTTTTGGGACAGGCGACTCCAGAGAGACCCAGTACTTC.

This clone was seen a handful of times. The rearrangement uses TRBV27 and TRBJ2-7; TRBD2 matches 8 bases. CDR1 MNHEY and CDR2 SMNVEV come from the germline V gene (reference sequence). V shed 3 bases and J 3 bases; nucleotides not matched to a gene: 4. CDR3 size: 14 residues. The CDR3 DNA reads TGTGCCAGCAGTTTCACCGGGACTAGCTACGAGCAGTACTTC. This codes for CASSFTGTSYEQYF.

The chain links TRBV5-8 to TRBJ1-4, with a tentative D call TRBD1 (6 bases). The CDR3 consists of 15 residues. In germline, CDR1 is SGHTS, CDR2 YDEGEE. The V end lost 4 bases, the J end lost 5 bases, and 15 bases lay between the germline ends. The CDR3 spells CASSNYRAPNEKLFF. CDR3 coding DNA: TGTGCCAGCAGCAACTACAGGGCACCAAATGAAAAACTGTTTTTT. The whole variable domain, filled in from reference TRBV5-8 and TRBJ1-4, reads EAGVTQSPTHLIKTRGQQATLRCSPISGHTSVYWYQQALGLGLQFLLWYDEGEERNRGNFPPRFSGRQFPNYSSELNVNALELEDSALYLCASSNYRAPNEKLFFGSGTQLSVL.

The chain recombines TRBV28 with TRBJ2-7; tentatively, D is TRBD1 (5 bases). This CDR3 spans 14 amino acids. Germline V CDR1 and CDR2: MDHEN, SYDVKM. V was pared by 6 bases and J by 4 bases, with 16 bases between. CDR3: CASSLTDGRYEQYF. CDR3 bases: TGTGCCAGCAGCCTGACAGATGGGCGATACGAGCAGTACTTC.

CDR3 protein: CSVISDTEAFF. The DNA of the CDR3 is TGCAGCGTGATATCGGACACTGAAGCTTTCTTT. This chain joins TRBV29-1 and TRBJ1-1, with unresolved D. CDR3 size: 11 residues. Germline CDR1 and CDR2: SQVTM and ANQGSEA. V was cut by 6 bases and J by 3 bases, with 8 bases left in between.

The chain recombines TRBV7-3 with TRBJ2-1; D not certain. The V end was cut by 5 bases, the J end by 9 bases, with 8 bases between. The CDR3 has 11 residues. The V gene's germline CDR1 is SGHTA and CDR2 FQGTGA. The DNA for the CDR3 is TGTGCCAGCAGCCCCCAATTTGAGCAGTTCTTC. Amino acids: CASSPQFEQFF.

The CDR3 nucleotides are TGTGCCAGCAGTCCCGACAGGGGGCTAACAGATACGCAGTATTTT. Translating gives CASSPDRGLTDTQYF. The gene calls are TRBV27 and TRBJ2-3; 10 positions match TRBD1. The V segment lost 5 bases and the J segment 3 bases; nucleotides outside the gene matches: 5. Germline-derived CDR1 and CDR2 are MNHEY and SMNVEV (reference sequence). This CDR3 has 15 amino acids.

The chain combines TRBV7-2 with TRBJ1-2, with TRBD1 as a possible D gene (5 bases). CDR1 is SGHTA, CDR2 FQGNSA, per germline. CDR3 length equals 15 residues. V lost 2 bases and J lost 3, with 13 bases in between. The CDR3, as DNA: TGTGCCAGCAGCTTATCCCCGGGACTAGACTATGGCTACACCTTC. Translation: CASSLSPGLDYGYTF.

The chain combines TRBV5-1 with TRBJ2-1, with 9 nucleotides matching TRBD2. The CDR3 is made up of 14 amino acids. Germline values: CDR1 SGHRS, CDR2 YFSETQ. With 3 bases clipped from V and 4 bases from J, the junction kept 2 bases outside the gene matches. CDR3 in amino acids: CASSYSGSYNEQFF. CDR3 DNA: TGCGCCAGCAGCTATAGCGGGAGTTACAATGAGCAGTTCTTC.

J is TRBJ2-1 and V is TRBV28; no firm D call. Trimming removed 6 bases from V and 8 bases from J, with 17 bases in between. Germline lookup yields CDR1 MDHEN and CDR2 SYDVKM. This CDR3 is built from 14 residues. The CDR3: CASRPRGVRDEQFF. In DNA, the CDR3 is TGTGCCAGCAGACCCCGCGGAGTGAGAGATGAGCAGTTCTTC.

The chain links TRBV27 to TRBJ2-1; possibly TRBD1 for D (5 bases). The CDR3 has 16 residues. Trimming pared 3 bases from V and 6 bases from J, leaving 18 bases between. Germline lookup yields CDR1 MNHEY and CDR2 SMNVEV (reference sequence). CDR3 DNA sequence: TGTGCCAGCAGTTTCCGACAGACGATTTTCGGCAATGAGCAGTTCTTC. It yields the protein CASSFRQTIFGNEQFF.

This chain links TRBV28 with TRBJ1-1; maybe TRBD1 (6 bases). Trimming cost V 6 bases and J 4 bases, with 21 bases left between them. There are 16 residues in the CDR3. Per germline, CDR1 MDHEN and CDR2 SYDVKM. CDR3 coding DNA: TGTGCCAGCAGCTCAGCTCGAAGGGGGTCGGTCACTGAAGCTTTCTTT. Protein: CASSSARRGSVTEAFF.